The 26 T cell receptor beta chains given below trace back to one sample, sequenced in a study of shared clonotypes between healthy human individuals. Some clones are missing from TCRdb's copy, which holds only in-frame ones; the method was immunoSEQ multiplex PCR. The top ten clones hold 0.36% of a sample with about 2.4 million clones, 90% to 95% of them seen once. Material: naive CD4+ T cells from PBMCs. Specified subset: CD45RA+ positively selected. Source of these receptors: a man in his late teens or twenties in good health. Some clones in this sample may be carry-over from other donors' samples.

This rearrangement joins TRBV30 to TRBJ1-1; D is undetermined. This CDR3 has 11 amino acids. The germline V gene has CDR1 GTSNPN and CDR2 SVGIG (reference sequence). Trimming removed 2 bases at V and 4 bases at J, with 5 bases between. The CDR3 protein is CAWSPVTEAFF. The CDR3 DNA follows: TGTGCCTGGAGTCCAGTCACTGAAGCTTTCTTT. Full variable domain (outside the CDR3, taken from reference TRBV30 and TRBJ1-1): SQTIHQWPATLVQPVGSPLSLECTVEGTSNPNLYWYRQAAGRGLQLLFYSVGIGQISSEVPQNLSASRPQDRQFILSSKKLLLSDSGFYLCAWSPVTEAFFGQGTRLTVV.

This clone turned up a few times. The same CDR3 can be traced to other DNA sequences in this sample. The chain uses TRBV27 and TRBJ2-1; no clear D gene. There are 12 residues in the CDR3. The germline gives CDR1 MNHEY, CDR2 SMNVEV (reference sequence). V was cut by 3 bases and J by 7 bases, with 7 bases left in between. Written as DNA, the CDR3 is TGTGCCAGCAGTTTGACGAGAAATGAGCAGTTCTTC. This encodes CASSLTRNEQFF.

This chain connects TRBV2 to TRBJ2-3; D unresolved. Deletions cut 1 base from V and 11 bases from J, with 16 bases between. The CDR3 totals 14 residues. Germline-derived CDR1 and CDR2 are SNHLY and FYNNEI. CDR3 loop: CASSEGHPPFGQYF. CDR3 DNA sequence: TGTGCCAGCAGTGAAGGGCACCCCCCTTTTGGGCAGTATTTT.

The chain has TRBV29-1 and TRBJ1-4, with D unresolved. Germline V gene data show CDR1 as SQVTM and CDR2 as ANQGSEA. Trimming pared 7 bases from V and 0 bases from J, leaving 9 bases between. The CDR3 has 13 residues. Here the CDR3 reads CSAEGATNEKLFF. The CDR3 DNA reads TGCAGCGCGGAAGGTGCAACTAATGAAAAACTGTTTTTT.

V is TRBV27 and J is TRBJ2-1; unclear D gene. The V end lost 4 bases, the J end lost 2 bases, and 9 bases lay between the germline ends. Germline lookup yields CDR1 MNHEY and CDR2 SMNVEV (reference sequence). The CDR3 runs 14 residues. The CDR3 DNA is TGTGCCAGCAGTTACGCCCTAGCCTACAATGAGCAGTTCTTC. Protein product: CASSYALAYNEQFF.

Concerning this clone: Other nucleotide sequences in the sample specify the same CDR3. This chain connects TRBV5-4 to TRBJ1-2; TRBD1 might be the D (6 bases). Per germline, CDR1 SGHNT and CDR2 YYREEE (reference sequence). V was trimmed by 0 bases and J by 2 bases, leaving 8 bases between them. The CDR3 sequence is 14 residues long. The CDR3, as DNA: TGTGCCAGCAGCTTGGGCCAGGGGAACTATGGCTACACCTTC. Translation gives CASSLGQGNYGYTF.

This clone was seen just once. CDR3 sequence (DNA): TGTGCCAGCAGCCCTTTGTTAGGAAACACAGATACGCAGTATTTT. This translates into CASSPLLGNTDTQYF. The rearrangement links TRBV7-3 to TRBJ2-3; D is undetermined. The CDR3 is 15 amino acids. With 5 bases removed from V and 2 bases from J, the gap between germline ends came to 14 bases. The V gene's germline CDR1 is SGHTA and CDR2 FQGTGA.

This chain links TRBV11-2 with TRBJ2-5; possibly TRBD1 for D (5 bases). Looked up from germline, CDR1 is SGHAT and CDR2 is FQNNGV. This CDR3 region has 15 residues. V was trimmed by 3 bases and J by 8 bases, leaving 19 bases between them. CDR3 residues: CASSFRGVEKTTQYF. The CDR3 region has the DNA TGTGCCAGCAGCTTTAGGGGTGTGGAAAAGACCACCCAGTACTTC.

The chain carries TRBV6-1 and TRBJ1-1; the match to TRBD1 covers 8 bases. The V gene end was trimmed by 6 bases and the J gene end by 4 bases; junction bases not matched to a gene: 4. The CDR3 has 13 amino acids. Germline V gene sequence: CDR1 MNHNS, CDR2 SASEGT. CDR3 in amino acids: CASSATGGTEAFF. CDR3 DNA sequence: TGTGCCAGCAGCGCAACAGGGGGCACTGAAGCTTTCTTT.

Remarks on this clone: The sample has other DNA sequences that encode this CDR3 too. The rearrangement links TRBV5-4 to TRBJ2-2; TRBD1 matches at 9 bases. Unmatched junction bases numbered 4, after V lost 3 bases and J lost 4 bases. CDR3 length: 15 residues. Per the germline V gene, CDR1 is SGHNT and CDR2 is YYREEE (reference sequence). CDR3 residues: CASSSGQGITGELFF. The CDR3 DNA reads TGTGCCAGCAGCTCAGGACAGGGGATCACCGGGGAGCTGTTTTTT.

The J gene is TRBJ2-3, the V gene TRBV9; D is perhaps TRBD2 (6 bases). CDR3 length equals 15 residues. The germline V and J ends were trimmed by 0 bases and 1 base, with 9 bases remaining between them. Per germline, CDR1 SGDLS and CDR2 YYNGEE. The CDR3 reads CASSVGIAGTDTQYF. DNA of the CDR3: TGTGCCAGCAGCGTAGGAATAGCGGGCACAGATACGCAGTATTTT. Supplemented by reference TRBV9 and TRBJ2-3, the full variable domain reads DSGVTQTPKHLITATGQRVTLRCSPRSGDLSVYWYQQSLDQGLQFLIQYYNGEERAKGNILERFSAQQFPDLHSELNLSSLELGDSALYFCASSVGIAGTDTQYFGPGTRLTVL.

The chain is built from TRBV19 and TRBJ1-2; weak D call: TRBD1 (6 bases). Germline CDR1 and CDR2: LNHDA and SQIVND (reference sequence). The CDR3 runs to 14 residues. Trimming removed 6 bases at V and 3 bases at J, with 14 bases between. The chain's CDR3 is CASRDGGLDYGYTF. The CDR3 region has the DNA TGTGCCAGTAGAGACGGGGGGCTGGACTATGGCTACACCTTC.

This chain uses TRBV28 with TRBJ1-3; a weak D match, TRBD1 (6 bases). The CDR3 is 17 amino acids. In germline, CDR1 is MDHEN, CDR2 SYDVKM. Between the trimmed V and J ends, which lost 6 bases and 0 bases, there was a span of 18 bases. In DNA, the CDR3 is TGTGCCAGCAGGCCCCCCGGACAGTTCCACTCTGGAAACACCATATATTTT. This encodes CASRPPGQFHSGNTIYF.

The rearrangement uses TRBV2 and TRBJ2-1; D remains unclear. Germline lookup yields CDR1 SNHLY and CDR2 FYNNEI. This CDR3 spans 13 amino acids. V dropped 10 bases and J dropped 10 bases, with 20 bases sitting between them. The CDR3, as DNA: TGTGCCATTAGGATAGGCCAAGGGAACGAGCAGTTCTTC. As protein: CAIRIGQGNEQFF.

As concerns this clone: Within the sample, other DNA sequences also encode this same CDR3. The chain joins TRBV7-9 to TRBJ2-5; D remains ambiguous. The V end lost 3 bases, the J end lost 5 bases, and 4 bases lay between the germline ends. The CDR3 runs to 11 residues. Germline values: CDR1 SEHNR, CDR2 FQNEAQ (reference sequence). The DNA for the CDR3 is TGTGCCAGCAGCTTGTGGGAGACCCAGTACTTC. It is translated as CASSLWETQYF. The full variable domain, rest sourced from reference TRBV7-9 and TRBJ2-5, is DTGVSQNPRHKITKRGQNVTFRCDPISEHNRLYWYRQTLGQGPEFLTYFQNEAQLEKSRLLSDRFSAERPKGSFSTLEIQRTEQGDSAMYLCASSLWETQYFGPGTRLLVL.

The chain combines TRBV2 with TRBJ2-4; tentatively, D is TRBD2 (5 bases). V gave up 1 base and J gave up 6 bases, with 13 bases separating them. This CDR3 region has 15 residues. Germline CDR1 and CDR2: SNHLY and FYNNEI. CDR3 protein: CASSEERVGRNIQYF. DNA for the CDR3: TGTGCCAGCAGTGAAGAGAGGGTTGGCCGAAACATTCAGTACTTC. Drawing the rest from reference TRBV2 and TRBJ2-4, the complete variable domain is EPEVTQTPSHQVTQMGQEVILRCVPISNHLYFYWYRQILGQKVEFLVSFYNNEISEKSEIFDDQFSVERPDGSNFTLKIRSTKLEDSAMYFCASSEERVGRNIQYFGAGTRLSVL.

CDR3 nucleotides: TGCGCCAGCCGTCAGGGGAATAGCGGGCACTACGAGCAGTACTTC. The encoded protein is CASRQGNSGHYEQYF. V and J are TRBV4-1 and TRBJ2-7; D perhaps matches TRBD2 (7 bases). V was shortened by 8 bases and J by 3 bases, with 20 bases between the two germline ends. CDR1 MGHRA and CDR2 YSYEKL come from the germline V gene. There are 15 residues in the CDR3.

The V and J genes are TRBV4-1 and TRBJ1-6; no firm D call. V lost 4 bases, J lost 5 bases, and 12 bases lay in between. This CDR3 region has 15 residues. The germline gives CDR1 MGHRA, CDR2 YSYEKL. CDR3 sequence: CASSPSGYNNSPLHF. The CDR3 region has the DNA TGCGCCAGCAGCCCTTCGGGTTACAATAATTCACCCCTCCACTTT.

The rearrangement links TRBV27 to TRBJ2-2, with D unresolved. With 8 bases removed from V and 1 base from J, the gap between germline ends came to 14 bases. The germline gives CDR1 MNHEY, CDR2 SMNVEV (reference sequence). The CDR3 loop spans 15 amino acids. CDR3 DNA sequence: TGTGCCAGCGCCAAACAACTCGTGAACACCGGGGAGCTGTTTTTT. Encoded protein: CASAKQLVNTGELFF.

This sequence joins TRBV28 and TRBJ1-5; D may be TRBD1 (6 bases). The CDR3 spans 16 residues. CDR1 is MDHEN, CDR2 SYDVKM, per germline. V lost 7 bases, J lost 3 bases, and 19 bases lay in between. In DNA, the CDR3 is TGTGCCAGCACCCTTCTCGCAGGGGATATCAATCAGCCCCAGCATTTT. Translated: CASTLLAGDINQPQHF.

Regarding this clone: At the DNA level, this CDR3 is encoded by other sequences in the same sample as well. The chain recombines TRBV7-6 with TRBJ1-1; D is unclear. The V end was cut by 1 base, the J end by 1 base, with 7 bases between. The CDR3 is 14 amino acids. Germline V gene sequence: CDR1 SGHVS, CDR2 FNYEAQ. DNA for the CDR3: TGTGCCAGCAGCTTAGAAGGGTCGAACACTGAAGCTTTCTTT. Its translation: CASSLEGSNTEAFF. The entire variable domain, with the rest obtained from reference TRBV7-6 and TRBJ1-1, is as follows: GAGVSQSPRYKVTKRGQDVALRCDPISGHVSLYWYRQALGQGPEFLTYFNYEAQQDKSGLPNDRFSAERPEGSISTLTIQRTEQRDSAMYRCASSLEGSNTEAFFGQGTRLTVV.

This clone occurred once. The sample carries other DNA sequences with the same CDR3. The chain is built from TRBV7-9 and TRBJ2-7; 11 positions match TRBD1. V trimming: 3 bases; J trimming: 2 bases; junction bases outside the gene matches: 3. The CDR3 is 15 residues long. Germline lookup yields CDR1 SEHNR and CDR2 FQNEAQ (reference sequence). Here the CDR3 reads CASSFWDRGTYEQYF. The DNA of the CDR3 is TGTGCCAGCAGCTTTTGGGACAGGGGGACCTACGAGCAGTACTTC.

The chain has TRBV7-9 and TRBJ1-1, with D maybe TRBD1 (5 bases). The CDR3 is 13 amino acids. Germline V gene data show CDR1 as SEHNR and CDR2 as FQNEAQ (reference sequence). The ends were cut back, 6 bases at V and 3 bases at J, with 11 bases in the middle. The CDR3 region has the DNA TGTGCCAGCAGTGCGGTAGGGGACACTGAAGCTTTCTTT. Protein sequence: CASSAVGDTEAFF. Full variable domain (missing parts from reference TRBV7-9 and TRBJ1-1): DTGVSQNPRHKITKRGQNVTFRCDPISEHNRLYWYRQTLGQGPEFLTYFQNEAQLEKSRLLSDRFSAERPKGSFSTLEIQRTEQGDSAMYLCASSAVGDTEAFFGQGTRLTVV.

The chain carries TRBV5-4 and TRBJ2-7, with 7 bases aligning to TRBD1. Germline V gene lookup returns CDR1 SGHNT and CDR2 YYREEE (reference sequence). The CDR3 extends over 15 amino acids. The junction had 9 bases not matched to a gene; V was cut back by 0 bases and J by 6 bases. CDR3 in amino acids: CASSLALAGGSEQYF. The CDR3 DNA reads TGTGCCAGCAGCTTGGCCCTCGCAGGGGGAAGCGAGCAGTACTTC. Variable domain in full (rest from reference TRBV5-4 and TRBJ2-7): ETGVTQSPTHLIKTRGQQVTLRCSSQSGHNTVSWYQQALGQGPQFIFQYYREEENGRGNFPPRFSGLQFPNYSSELNVNALELDDSALYLCASSLALAGGSEQYFGPGTRLTVT.

The V and J genes are TRBV5-1 and TRBJ2-5; tentatively, D is TRBD1 (5 bases). V was pared by 5 bases and J by 5 bases, with 19 bases between. Germline V CDR1 and CDR2: SGHRS, YFSETQ. This CDR3 comprises 15 residues. CDR3 DNA sequence: TGCGCCAGCAGTCCTATAGGCCCTCCAGGGGAGACCCAGTACTTC. Protein product: CASSPIGPPGETQYF.

The chain recombines TRBV7-9 with TRBJ1-2, with D possibly matching TRBD1 (5 bases). Germline-derived CDR1 and CDR2 are SEHNR and FQNEAQ (reference sequence). V was shortened by 4 bases and J by 8 bases, with 17 bases between the two germline ends. The CDR3 covers 14 residues. CDR3 region: CASSSTGTRDGYTF. The CDR3 DNA sequence: TGTGCCAGCAGCTCAACCGGGACTCGAGACGGCTACACCTTC. Looking up the rest from reference TRBV7-9 and TRBJ1-2 gives the full variable domain: DTGVSQNPRHKITKRGQNVTFRCDPISEHNRLYWYRQTLGQGPEFLTYFQNEAQLEKSRLLSDRFSAERPKGSFSTLEIQRTEQGDSAMYLCASSSTGTRDGYTFGSGTRLTVV.